Given below is one TCR beta chain in context. The identical CDR3 is also encoded by other nucleotide sequences in the sample. The time point denotes: pretreatment peripheral blood. From germline, CDR1 is SGDLS and CDR2 YYNGEE. The V end lost 0 bases, the J end lost 2 bases, and 5 bases lay between the germline ends. The CDR3 runs 14 residues. TCRdb's table, derived via immunoSEQ multiplex PCR, lists solely in-frame clones and lacks some. The data hold around 82,000 clones, with around 84% observed a single time. The data were obtained in a study of PD-L1 blockade in urothelial cancer. The specimen comprised PBMCs, sampled around atezolizumab (anti-PD-L1) treatment. The receptor was derived from a man aged 55 to 70 with urothelial cancer. The chain carries TRBV9 and TRBJ2-2; D is undetermined. CDR3 sequence reads: CASSVAGNTGELFF. CDR3 DNA: TGTGCCAGCAGCGTAGCAGGTAACACCGGGGAGCTGTTTTTT.